Detailed here is one T cell receptor beta chain. The germline gives CDR1 SGHDN, CDR2 FVKESK. Trimming left V 3 bases short and J 9 bases short, with 12 bases between. The CDR3 sequence is 13 residues long. This entry is derived from a study of blood T cell repertoires in COVID-19. Assay: immunoSEQ multiplex PCR; the TCRdb copy retains only in-frame clones and omits some. The sample shows 430,000 or so clones, over 75% of them seen only once. V is TRBV14 and J is TRBJ1-5; D unresolved. The sequencing input was PBMCs or T cells enriched from blood (not recorded which). This TCR was recovered from a woman in her 40s who had recovered from COVID-19. CDR3 nucleotide sequence: TGTGCCAGCAGCCATGGGGTAGCGTGGCCCCAGCATTTT. The encoded protein is CASSHGVAWPQHF.